In this sample, the clone carrying this T cell receptor (beta chain) turned up many times. Its target is unknown. TCRdb processed the reads anew with MiXCR; each CDR3 protein has one entry. Of around 310,000 distinct CDR3 sequences listed, about a sixth are singletons. The sample belongs to a study of T cell repertoires in cytomegalovirus infection. Study details: Public TCR beta signatures indicated both CMV infection and matching HLA type. Broader study findings: CMV carriers with the relevant HLA were identified by cumulative public TCR beta family frequency. Clonotypes of TCR beta that were HLA-C-restricted and CMV-specific dominated the ex vivo response.

The CDR3 consists of 21 residues. The V end lost 0 bases, the J end lost 0 bases, and 27 bases lay between the germline ends. The germline V gene encodes CDR1 SGHKS and CDR2 YYEKEE (reference sequence). This receptor was identified in a human donor in good health (CMV status not recorded). Some clones in this sample may be carry-over from other donors' samples. The material sequenced was PBMCs. The chain combines TRBV5-5 with TRBJ1-1, with D uncertain. Here the CDR3 reads CASSLGGVAERWKRVNTEAFF. CDR3 bases: TGTGCCAGCAGCTTGGGTGGCGTGGCTGAACGGTGGAAAAGAGTGAACACTGAAGCTTTCTTT.